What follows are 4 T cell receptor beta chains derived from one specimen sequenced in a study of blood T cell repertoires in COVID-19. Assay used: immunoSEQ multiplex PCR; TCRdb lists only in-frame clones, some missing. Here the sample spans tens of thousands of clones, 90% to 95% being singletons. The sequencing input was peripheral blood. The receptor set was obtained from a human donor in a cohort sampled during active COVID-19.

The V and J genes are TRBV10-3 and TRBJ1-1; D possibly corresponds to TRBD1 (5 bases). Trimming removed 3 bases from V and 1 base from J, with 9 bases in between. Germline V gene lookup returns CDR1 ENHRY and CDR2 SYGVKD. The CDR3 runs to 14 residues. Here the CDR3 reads CAISEGQGNTEAFF. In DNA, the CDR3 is TGTGCCATCAGTGAAGGGCAGGGGAACACTGAAGCTTTCTTT.

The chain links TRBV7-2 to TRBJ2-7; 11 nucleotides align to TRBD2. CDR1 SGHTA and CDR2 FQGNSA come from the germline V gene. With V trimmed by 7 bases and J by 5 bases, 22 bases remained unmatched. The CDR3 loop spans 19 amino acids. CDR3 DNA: TGTGCCAGCAAGGGGGCCAGCAGCCTAGCGGGAGGCAGTAGGGACGAGCAGTACTTC. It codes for CASKGASSLAGGSRDEQYF.

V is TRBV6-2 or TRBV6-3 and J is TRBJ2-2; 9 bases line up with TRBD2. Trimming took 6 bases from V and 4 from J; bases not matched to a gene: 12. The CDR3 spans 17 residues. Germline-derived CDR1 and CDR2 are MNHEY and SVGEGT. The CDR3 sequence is CASSLLLAGVATGELFF. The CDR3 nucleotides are TGTGCCAGCAGCCTGCTCTTAGCGGGAGTAGCCACCGGGGAGCTGTTTTTT.

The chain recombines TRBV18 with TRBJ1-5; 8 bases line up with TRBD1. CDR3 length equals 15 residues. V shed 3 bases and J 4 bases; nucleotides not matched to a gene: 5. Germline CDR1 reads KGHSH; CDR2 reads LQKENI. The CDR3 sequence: CASSPQGQENQPQHF. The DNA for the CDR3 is TGTGCCAGCTCACCTCAGGGACAGGAGAATCAGCCCCAGCATTTT.